The present T cell receptor (beta chain) was sequenced within a study of blood T cell repertoires in COVID-19. Study context: Researchers got acute and convalescent COVID-19 samples from the United States, Italy and Spain. In each case, the material was cDNA or gDNA derived from T cells, B-cell-depleted T cells, or PBMCs.

In the source study's methods: Estimation of nucleated cell counts relied on the amplification of reference gene primers. The protocol was immunoSEQ multiplex PCR, while the TCRdb copy is restricted to in-frame clones and leaves out a portion. Clone size and the V and J calls come from that table; the DNA yielded D and trimming. The sample includes some 250,000 clones, just under 85% of them seen just once. Germline loops: CDR1 MNHEY, CDR2 SVGAGI. The ends were cut back, 6 bases at V and 6 bases at J, with 12 bases in the middle. The CDR3 covers 12 residues. This TCR derives from a woman of 80 years or more with acute or convalescent COVID-19. The sequencing input was peripheral blood. V usage is TRBV6-5 and J usage is TRBJ2-7; D possibly corresponds to TRBD1 (6 bases). This chain's CDR3 is CASRHLGAEQYF. CDR3 bases: TGTGCCAGCAGGCATCTGGGGGCCGAGCAGTACTTC.